The 6 T cell receptor beta chains given below trace back to one sample, sequenced in a study of T cell responses to AZD1222 COVID-19 vaccine. Produced via immunoSEQ multiplex PCR; TCRdb's table is partial and in-frame only. Here the sample spans 15,000 or so clones, about 80% being singletons. The material sequenced was peripheral blood, taken 28 days after the second AZD1222 dose. The receptors here all came from an adult who received the AZD1222 COVID-19 vaccine.

J is TRBJ1-5 and V is TRBV28, with D unclear. V was trimmed by 6 bases and J by 1 base, leaving 7 bases between them. Germline assignment: CDR1 MDHEN and CDR2 SYDVKM. The CDR3 loop spans 13 amino acids. CDR3 nucleotide sequence: TGTGCCAGCAGCTCTAAGAGCAATCAGCCCCAGCATTTT. It translates to CASSSKSNQPQHF.

This clone was counted a few times. This chain uses TRBV18 with TRBJ1-2; no firm D call. The ends were cut back, 0 bases at V and 2 bases at J, with 1 base in the middle. The CDR3 runs to 12 residues. CDR1 KGHSH and CDR2 LQKENI come from the germline V gene. DNA of the CDR3: TGTGCCAGCTCACCACCGAACTATGGCTACACCTTC. It yields the protein CASSPPNYGYTF.

The rearrangement uses TRBV28 and TRBJ1-1; TRBD1 agrees at 8 bases. This CDR3 region has 16 residues. J gave up 0 bases and V 5 bases, and 8 bases lay outside the gene matches. CDR1 is MDHEN and CDR2 is SYDVKM in the germline V gene. The CDR3 region has the DNA TGTGCCAGCAGTCCCGACAGGGGCCTAATGAACACTGAAGCTTTCTTT. Amino acid sequence: CASSPDRGLMNTEAFF.

This rearrangement joins TRBV4-1 to TRBJ2-7, with a possible D match to TRBD1 (6 bases). Trimming stripped 4 bases from V and 2 bases from J, with 15 bases between. Per the germline V gene, CDR1 is MGHRA and CDR2 is YSYEKL. The CDR3 has 15 amino acids. CDR3 coding DNA: TGCGCCAGCAGCCTTCTTCAGGGGATGACCTACGAGCAGTACTTC. Amino acid sequence: CASSLLQGMTYEQYF.

The chain employs TRBV30 and TRBJ2-7; TRBD1 or TRBD2 may be the D gene (8 bases each). The length of the CDR3 is 11 residues. Trimming stripped 4 bases from V and 13 bases from J, with 17 bases between. CDR1 and CDR2 from the germline V gene are GTSNPN and SVGIG (reference sequence). For the CDR3, the DNA is TGTGCCTGGAAGACAGGGGCGGGAGGTTACTTC. It encodes CAWKTGAGGYF. Filled out from reference TRBV30 and TRBJ2-7, the complete variable domain reads SQTIHQWPATLVQPVGSPLSLECTVEGTSNPNLYWYRQAAGRGLQLLFYSVGIGQISSEVPQNLSASRPQDRQFILSSKKLLLSDSGFYLCAWKTGAGGYFGPGTRLTVT.

This rearrangement joins TRBV2 to TRBJ1-5; D is possibly TRBD1 (6 bases). This CDR3 contains 16 residues. The V end was cut by 9 bases, the J end by 0 bases, with 18 bases between. Germline CDR1 reads SNHLY; CDR2 reads FYNNEI. CDR3 protein: CASTGGQFYSNQPQHF. Here the CDR3 DNA reads TGTGCCAGTACGGGGGGCCAGTTCTATAGCAATCAGCCCCAGCATTTT.